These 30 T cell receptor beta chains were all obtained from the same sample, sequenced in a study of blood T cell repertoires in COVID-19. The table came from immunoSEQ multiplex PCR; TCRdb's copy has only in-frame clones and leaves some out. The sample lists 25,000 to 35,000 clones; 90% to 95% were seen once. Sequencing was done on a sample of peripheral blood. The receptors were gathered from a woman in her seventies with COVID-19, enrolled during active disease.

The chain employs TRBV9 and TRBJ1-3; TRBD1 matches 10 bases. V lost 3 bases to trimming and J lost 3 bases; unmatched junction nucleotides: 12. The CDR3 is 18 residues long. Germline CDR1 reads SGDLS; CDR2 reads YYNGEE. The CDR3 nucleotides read TGTGCCAGCAGCGCTGACCTGGACAGGGGGAGCGGTGGAAACACCATATATTTT. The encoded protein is CASSADLDRGSGGNTIYF.

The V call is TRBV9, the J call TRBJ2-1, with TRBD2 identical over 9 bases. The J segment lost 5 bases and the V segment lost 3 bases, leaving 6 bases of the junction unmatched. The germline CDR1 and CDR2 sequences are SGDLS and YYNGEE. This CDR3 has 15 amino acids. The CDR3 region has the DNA TGTGCCAGCAGCGCGAGGACTAGCGCCCACAATGAGCAGTTCTTC. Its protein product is CASSARTSAHNEQFF.

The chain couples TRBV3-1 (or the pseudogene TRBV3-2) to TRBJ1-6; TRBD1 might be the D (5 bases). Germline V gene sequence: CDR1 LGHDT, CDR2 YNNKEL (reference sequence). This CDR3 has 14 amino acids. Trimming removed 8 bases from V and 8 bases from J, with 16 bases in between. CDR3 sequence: CASSYLQGDSPLHF. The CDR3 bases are TGTGCCAGCTCCTACTTGCAGGGTGATTCACCCCTCCACTTT.

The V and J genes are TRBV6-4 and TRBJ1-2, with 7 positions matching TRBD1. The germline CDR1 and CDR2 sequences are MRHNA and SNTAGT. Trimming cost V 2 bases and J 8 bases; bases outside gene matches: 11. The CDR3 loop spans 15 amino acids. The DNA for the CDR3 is TGTGCCAGCAGTGACACTCCTCGGGGGACAGACGGCTACACCTTC. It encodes CASSDTPRGTDGYTF.

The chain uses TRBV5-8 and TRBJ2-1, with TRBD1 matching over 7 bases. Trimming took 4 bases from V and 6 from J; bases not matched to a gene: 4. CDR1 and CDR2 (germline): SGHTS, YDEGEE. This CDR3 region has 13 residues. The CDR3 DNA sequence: TGTGCCAGCAGCCGTCGACAGGGCAATGAGCAGTTCTTC. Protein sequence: CASSRRQGNEQFF. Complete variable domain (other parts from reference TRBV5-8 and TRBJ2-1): EAGVTQSPTHLIKTRGQQATLRCSPISGHTSVYWYQQALGLGLQFLLWYDEGEERNRGNFPPRFSGRQFPNYSSELNVNALELEDSALYLCASSRRQGNEQFFGPGTRLTVL.

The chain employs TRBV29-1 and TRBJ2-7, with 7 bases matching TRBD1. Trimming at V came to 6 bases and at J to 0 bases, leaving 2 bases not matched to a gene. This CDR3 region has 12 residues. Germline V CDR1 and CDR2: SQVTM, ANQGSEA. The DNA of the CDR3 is TGCAGCGTAGGACAGGACTCCTACGAGCAGTACTTC. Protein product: CSVGQDSYEQYF.

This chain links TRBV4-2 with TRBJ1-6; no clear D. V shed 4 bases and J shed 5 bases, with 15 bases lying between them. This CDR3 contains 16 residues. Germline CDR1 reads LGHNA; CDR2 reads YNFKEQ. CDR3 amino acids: CASSPYFGPNNSPLHF. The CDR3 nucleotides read TGTGCCAGCAGCCCCTACTTCGGTCCAAATAATTCACCCCTCCACTTT.

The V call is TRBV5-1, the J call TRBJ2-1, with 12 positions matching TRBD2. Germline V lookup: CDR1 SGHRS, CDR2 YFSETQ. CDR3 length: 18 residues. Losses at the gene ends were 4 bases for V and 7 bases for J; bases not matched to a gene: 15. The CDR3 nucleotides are TGCGCCAGCAGCCAAACGGACCTAGCGGGAGGGCCGCGGAATGAGCAGTTCTTC. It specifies CASSQTDLAGGPRNEQFF.

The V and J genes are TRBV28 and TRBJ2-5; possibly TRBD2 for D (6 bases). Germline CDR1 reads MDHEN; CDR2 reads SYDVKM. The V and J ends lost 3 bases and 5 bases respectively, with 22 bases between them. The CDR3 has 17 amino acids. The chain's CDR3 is CASSFGSGLWELETQYF. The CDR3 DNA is TGTGCCAGCAGTTTTGGGTCGGGACTCTGGGAGTTGGAGACCCAGTACTTC.

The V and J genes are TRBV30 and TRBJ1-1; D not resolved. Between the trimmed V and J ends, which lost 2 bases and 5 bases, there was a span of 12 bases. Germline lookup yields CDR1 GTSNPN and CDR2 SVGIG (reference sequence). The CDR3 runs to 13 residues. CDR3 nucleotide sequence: TGTGCCTGGAGTCGGGGAATGGGTACTGAAGCTTTCTTT. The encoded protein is CAWSRGMGTEAFF.

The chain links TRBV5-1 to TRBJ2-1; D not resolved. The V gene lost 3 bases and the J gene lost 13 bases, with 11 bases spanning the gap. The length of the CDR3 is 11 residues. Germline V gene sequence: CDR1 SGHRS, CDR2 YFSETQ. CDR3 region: CASSSPIEQFF. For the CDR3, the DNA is TGCGCCAGCAGCTCACCCATAGAACAGTTCTTC.

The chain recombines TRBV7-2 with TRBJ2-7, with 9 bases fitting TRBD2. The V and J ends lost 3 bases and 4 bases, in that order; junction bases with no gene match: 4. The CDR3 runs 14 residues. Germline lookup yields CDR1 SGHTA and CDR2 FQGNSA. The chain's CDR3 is CASSLGLAGYEQYF. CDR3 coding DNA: TGTGCCAGCAGCTTGGGGCTAGCGGGGTACGAGCAGTACTTC.

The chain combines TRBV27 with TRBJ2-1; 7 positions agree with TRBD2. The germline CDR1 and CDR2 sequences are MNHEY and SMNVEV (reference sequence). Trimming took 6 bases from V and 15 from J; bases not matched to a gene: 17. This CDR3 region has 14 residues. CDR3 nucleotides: TGTGCCAGCAGCGAGCCGGGACTATCAAAAGGGTGGTTCTTC. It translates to CASSEPGLSKGWFF.

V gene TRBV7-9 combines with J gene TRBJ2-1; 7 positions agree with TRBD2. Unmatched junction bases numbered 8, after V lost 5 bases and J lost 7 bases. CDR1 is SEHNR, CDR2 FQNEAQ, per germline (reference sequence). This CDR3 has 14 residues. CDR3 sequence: CASSRGEAGNEQFF. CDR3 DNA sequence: TGTGCCAGCAGCCGGGGGGAGGCGGGGAATGAGCAGTTCTTC.

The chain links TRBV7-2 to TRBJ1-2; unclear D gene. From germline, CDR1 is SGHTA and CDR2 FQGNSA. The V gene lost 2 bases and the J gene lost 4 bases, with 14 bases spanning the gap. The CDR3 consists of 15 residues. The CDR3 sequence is CASSLPSPGGYGYTF. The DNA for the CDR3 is TGTGCCAGCAGCTTACCGAGCCCGGGAGGCTATGGCTACACCTTC.

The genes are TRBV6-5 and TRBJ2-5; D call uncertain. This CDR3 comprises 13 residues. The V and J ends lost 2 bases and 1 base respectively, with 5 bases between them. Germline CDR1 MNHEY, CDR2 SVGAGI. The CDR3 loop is CASSYSIQETQYF. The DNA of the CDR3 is TGTGCCAGCAGTTACAGCATCCAAGAGACCCAGTACTTC.

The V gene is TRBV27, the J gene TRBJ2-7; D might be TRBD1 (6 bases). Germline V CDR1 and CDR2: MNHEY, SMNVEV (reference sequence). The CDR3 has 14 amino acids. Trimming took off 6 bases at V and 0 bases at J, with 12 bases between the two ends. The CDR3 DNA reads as TGTGCCAGCAGACGAACAGGGTTCTCCTACGAGCAGTACTTC. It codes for CASRRTGFSYEQYF.

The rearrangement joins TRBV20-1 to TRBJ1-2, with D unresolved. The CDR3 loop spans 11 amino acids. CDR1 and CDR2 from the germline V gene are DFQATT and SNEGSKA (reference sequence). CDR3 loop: CTPGYGYGYTF. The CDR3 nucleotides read TGCACACCGGGGTATGGCTATGGCTACACCTTC.

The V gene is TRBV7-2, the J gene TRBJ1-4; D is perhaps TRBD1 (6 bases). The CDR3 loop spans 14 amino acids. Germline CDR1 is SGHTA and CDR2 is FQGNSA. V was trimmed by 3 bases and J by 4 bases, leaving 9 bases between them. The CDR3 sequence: CASSFWGLNEKLFF. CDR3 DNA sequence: TGTGCCAGCAGCTTCTGGGGGCTTAATGAAAAACTGTTTTTT. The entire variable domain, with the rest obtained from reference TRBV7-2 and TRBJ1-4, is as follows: GAGVSQSPSNKVTEKGKDVELRCDPISGHTALYWYRQSLGQGLEFLIYFQGNSAPDKSGLPSDRFSAERTGGSVSTLTIQRTQQEDSAVYLCASSFWGLNEKLFFGSGTQLSVL.

The CDR3 loop reads CASSPGLAGGEQYF. DNA of the CDR3: TGTGCCAGCAGCCCAGGACTAGCGGGAGGCGAGCAGTACTTC. The V call is TRBV11-2, the J call TRBJ2-7, with 14 bases fitting TRBD2. The CDR3 loop spans 14 amino acids. CDR1 is SGHAT, CDR2 FQNNGV, per germline. V was clipped by 5 bases and J by 6 bases; unmatched bases: 3.

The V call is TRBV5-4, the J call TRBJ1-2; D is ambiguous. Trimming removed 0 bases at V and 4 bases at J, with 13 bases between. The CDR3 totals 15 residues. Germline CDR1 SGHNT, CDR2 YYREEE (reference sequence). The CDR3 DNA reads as TGTGCCAGCAGCTTGGATCTTACGGTGTCCTATGGCTACACCTTC. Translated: CASSLDLTVSYGYTF.

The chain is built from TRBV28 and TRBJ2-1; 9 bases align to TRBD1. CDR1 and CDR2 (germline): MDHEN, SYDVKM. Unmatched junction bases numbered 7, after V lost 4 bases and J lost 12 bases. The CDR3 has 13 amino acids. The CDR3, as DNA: TGTGCCAGCAGTTCCCAGGACAGGGGATTGCAGTTCTTC. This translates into CASSSQDRGLQFF.

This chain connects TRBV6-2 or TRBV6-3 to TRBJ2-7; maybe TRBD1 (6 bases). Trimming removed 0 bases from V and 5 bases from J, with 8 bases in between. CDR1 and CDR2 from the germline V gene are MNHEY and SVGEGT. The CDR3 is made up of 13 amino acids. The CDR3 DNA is TGTGCCAGCAGTTACTCGTACAGGGACGAGCAGTACTTC. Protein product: CASSYSYRDEQYF.

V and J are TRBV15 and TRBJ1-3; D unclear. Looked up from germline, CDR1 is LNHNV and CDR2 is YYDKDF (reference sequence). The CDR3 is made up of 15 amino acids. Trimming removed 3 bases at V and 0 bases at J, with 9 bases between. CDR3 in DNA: TGTGCCACCAGCAGTCTACAGAACTCTGGAAACACCATATATTTT. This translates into CATSSLQNSGNTIYF.

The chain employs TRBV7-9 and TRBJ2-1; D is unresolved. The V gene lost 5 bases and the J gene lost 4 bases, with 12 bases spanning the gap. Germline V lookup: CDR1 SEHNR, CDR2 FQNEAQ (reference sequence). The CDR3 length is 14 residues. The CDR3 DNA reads TGTGCCAGCAGCCCAGGCAATGATTACAATGAGCAGTTCTTC. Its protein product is CASSPGNDYNEQFF.

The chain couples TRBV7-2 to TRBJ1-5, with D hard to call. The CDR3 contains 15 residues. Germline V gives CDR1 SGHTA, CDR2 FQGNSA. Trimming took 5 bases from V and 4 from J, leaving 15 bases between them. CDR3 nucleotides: TGTGCCAGCAGCCCGTCGACGGGTGGGAATCAGCCCCAGCATTTT. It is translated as CASSPSTGGNQPQHF.

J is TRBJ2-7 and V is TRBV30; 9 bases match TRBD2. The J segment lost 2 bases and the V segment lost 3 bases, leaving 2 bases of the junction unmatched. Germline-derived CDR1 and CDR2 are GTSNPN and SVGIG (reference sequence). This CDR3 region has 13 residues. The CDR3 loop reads CAWRLAGPYEQYF. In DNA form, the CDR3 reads TGTGCCTGGAGACTAGCGGGCCCCTACGAGCAGTACTTC.

In nucleotides, the CDR3 is TGTGCCAGCAGTCTCGATAGCGGGAGGGCCGAGCAGTACTTC. Its protein is CASSLDSGRAEQYF. This chain connects TRBV28 to TRBJ2-7; 11 bases match TRBD2. V trimming: 5 bases; J trimming: 6 bases; junction bases outside the gene matches: 6. This CDR3 has 14 residues. In germline, CDR1 is MDHEN, CDR2 SYDVKM.

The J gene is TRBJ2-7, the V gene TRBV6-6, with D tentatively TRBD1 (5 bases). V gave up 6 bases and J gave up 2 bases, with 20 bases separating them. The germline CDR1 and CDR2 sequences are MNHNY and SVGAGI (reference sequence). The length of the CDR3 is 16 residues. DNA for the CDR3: TGTGCCAGCAGACAACACGTAGGGGCCACGACCTACGAGCAGTACTTC. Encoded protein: CASRQHVGATTYEQYF.

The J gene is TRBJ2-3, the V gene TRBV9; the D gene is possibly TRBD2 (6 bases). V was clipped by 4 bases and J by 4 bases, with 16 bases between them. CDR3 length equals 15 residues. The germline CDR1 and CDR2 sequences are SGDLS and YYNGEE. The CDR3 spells CASSLASQGPDTQYF. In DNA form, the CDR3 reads TGTGCCAGCAGCCTAGCGTCGCAGGGCCCAGATACGCAGTATTTT.